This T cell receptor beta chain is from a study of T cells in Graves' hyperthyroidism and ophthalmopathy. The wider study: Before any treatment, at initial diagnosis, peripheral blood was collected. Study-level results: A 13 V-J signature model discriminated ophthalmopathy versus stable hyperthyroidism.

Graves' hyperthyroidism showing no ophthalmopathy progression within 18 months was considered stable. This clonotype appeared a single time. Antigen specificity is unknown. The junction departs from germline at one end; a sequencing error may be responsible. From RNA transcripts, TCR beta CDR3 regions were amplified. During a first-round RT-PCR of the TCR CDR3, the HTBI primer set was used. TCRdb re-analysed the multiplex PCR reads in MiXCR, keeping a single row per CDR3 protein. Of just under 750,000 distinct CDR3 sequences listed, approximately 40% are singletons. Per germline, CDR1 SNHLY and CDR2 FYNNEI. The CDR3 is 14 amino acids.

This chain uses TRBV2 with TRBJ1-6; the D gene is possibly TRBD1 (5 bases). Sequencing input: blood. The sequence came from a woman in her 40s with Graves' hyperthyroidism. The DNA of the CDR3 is TGTGCCAGCGGGGCCGACAGCTACAATTCACCCCTCCGCTTT. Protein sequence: CASGADSYNSPLRF.